Listed here are 30 T cell receptor beta chains from one sample, sequenced in a study of OX40 agonist ivuxolimab in advanced cancers. The data were produced by immunoSEQ multiplex PCR, yet TCRdb's version contains in-frame clones alone and is incomplete. The sample holds around 54,000 clones; 94% are singletons and the top ten take roughly 12%. The sequencing here drew on CD4+ or CD8+ T cells sorted from blood, taken in a trial of the OX40 agonist ivuxolimab. These receptor sequences come from an adult with an advanced solid tumor such as melanoma, head and neck, liver or kidney cancer.

The chain has TRBV28 and TRBJ1-2; tentatively, D is TRBD1 (6 bases). Trimming left V 6 bases short and J 0 bases short, with 14 bases between. The CDR3 consists of 15 residues. Germline V gene lookup returns CDR1 MDHEN and CDR2 SYDVKM. For the CDR3, the DNA is TGTGCCAGCAGGTTACAGGGAAAAACTAACTATGGCTACACCTTC. Amino acids: CASRLQGKTNYGYTF.

The rearrangement links TRBV6-1 to TRBJ1-2; D is unclear. The CDR3 has 14 amino acids. V lost 3 bases and J lost 4, with 12 bases in between. Germline CDR1 reads MNHNS; CDR2 reads SASEGT. CDR3 DNA sequence: TGTGCCAGCAGTGACGGGGTCAGACTCTATGGCTACACCTTC. Amino acid sequence: CASSDGVRLYGYTF.

The rearrangement uses TRBV27 and TRBJ1-4; D is possibly TRBD1 (6 bases). Germline loops: CDR1 MNHEY, CDR2 SMNVEV (reference sequence). This CDR3 has 16 residues. V lost 5 bases and J 4 bases, leaving 17 bases between the germline ends. Written as DNA, the CDR3 is TGTGCCAGCAGTACACAGACAGGAGGTGATAATGAAAAACTGTTTTTT. Translating it yields CASSTQTGGDNEKLFF.

This clone has only one observation. V usage is TRBV28 and J usage is TRBJ2-2; TRBD1 might be the D (5 bases). The germline V gene encodes CDR1 MDHEN and CDR2 SYDVKM. This CDR3 has 16 amino acids. V lost 2 bases, J lost 6 bases, and 16 bases lay in between. The CDR3 region is CASSLMDPGIAGELFF. DNA for the CDR3: TGTGCCAGCAGTTTAATGGATCCAGGGATCGCCGGGGAGCTGTTTTTT.

The genes are TRBV23-1 and TRBJ1-5; possible D gene TRBD1, 5 bases. TRBV23-1 is noted as an ORF with a role that remains uncertain. Trimming shortened V by 0 bases and J by 2 bases, and 11 bases separated the two germline ends. This CDR3 is 16 amino acids long. CDR3 bases: TGCGCCAGCAGTCAATCGCGAGGGGACGGCAATCAGCCCCAGCATTTT. This gives the protein CASSQSRGDGNQPQHF.

This clone appeared a single time. The chain employs TRBV14 and TRBJ2-5; D ambiguous. The CDR3 has 14 residues. Trimming stripped 3 bases from V and 2 bases from J, with 10 bases between. Germline assignment: CDR1 SGHDN and CDR2 FVKESK. The CDR3 region is CASSHTVGQETQYF. CDR3 sequence (DNA): TGTGCCAGCAGCCACACGGTGGGGCAAGAGACCCAGTACTTC. The full variable domain, rest sourced from reference TRBV14 and TRBJ2-5, is EAGVTQFPSHSVIEKGQTVTLRCDPISGHDNLYWYRRVMGKEIKFLLHFVKESKQDESGMPNNRFLAERTGGTYSTLKVQPAELEDSGVYFCASSHTVGQETQYFGPGTRLLVL.

This clone has only one observation. V gene TRBV5-1 combines with J gene TRBJ1-2; the match to TRBD1 covers 7 bases. Germline CDR1 and CDR2: SGHRS and YFSETQ. The trim removed 0 bases at V and 1 base at J, leaving 0 bases unmatched. This CDR3 is 14 amino acids long. CDR3 sequence (DNA): TGCGCCAGCAGCTTGGACAGGGGTAACTATGGCTACACCTTC. Translated, it gives CASSLDRGNYGYTF.

The chain combines TRBV6-1 with TRBJ2-1, with D perhaps matching TRBD1 or TRBD2 (5 bases each). This CDR3 has 16 residues. Germline CDR1 MNHNS, CDR2 SASEGT. V shed 0 bases and J shed 9 bases, with 18 bases lying between them. In nucleotides, the CDR3 is TGTGCCAGCAGTGAAGCTAGCCCACTCTGGGGGAGTGAGCAGTTCTTC. It encodes CASSEASPLWGSEQFF.

The gene calls are TRBV9 and TRBJ2-7; 9 positions agree with TRBD2. V was pared by 3 bases and J by 4 bases, with 5 bases of the junction left unmatched. The CDR3 runs to 14 residues. The V gene's germline CDR1 is SGDLS and CDR2 YYNGEE. CDR3 region: CASSGAGGPYEQYF. The CDR3 region has the DNA TGTGCCAGCAGCGGGGCGGGAGGGCCGTACGAGCAGTACTTC.

The chain combines TRBV5-8 with TRBJ1-1, with unresolved D. The germline V and J ends were trimmed by 0 bases and 4 bases, with 10 bases remaining between them. The CDR3 sequence is 14 residues long. CDR1 is SGHTS, CDR2 YDEGEE, per germline. The CDR3 DNA reads TGTGCCAGCAGCTTGGTTGGGCTTAGCACTGAAGCTTTCTTT. This sequence encodes CASSLVGLSTEAFF.

The chain carries TRBV30 and TRBJ2-1; the D gene could be TRBD1 or TRBD2 (5 bases each). Germline CDR1 is GTSNPN and CDR2 is SVGIG (reference sequence). The V end was cut by 5 bases, the J end by 0 bases, with 14 bases between. The CDR3 is made up of 15 amino acids. In DNA, the CDR3 is TGTGCCTGGGATGGGTGGGGGAGCTCCTACAATGAGCAGTTCTTC. Translation gives CAWDGWGSSYNEQFF. Drawing the rest from reference TRBV30 and TRBJ2-1, the complete variable domain is SQTIHQWPATLVQPVGSPLSLECTVEGTSNPNLYWYRQAAGRGLQLLFYSVGIGQISSEVPQNLSASRPQDRQFILSSKKLLLSDSGFYLCAWDGWGSSYNEQFFGPGTRLTVL.

The chain is built from TRBV28 and TRBJ2-5; D perhaps matches TRBD2 (5 bases). Germline loops: CDR1 MDHEN, CDR2 SYDVKM. V dropped 7 bases and J dropped 5 bases, with 20 bases sitting between them. This CDR3 region has 15 residues. The CDR3 coding sequence is TGTGCCAGCATCCCGGGCCCCGCTTCGGGGGAGACCCAGTACTTC. Translation gives CASIPGPASGETQYF.

The gene calls are TRBV10-3 and TRBJ2-2; no clear D gene. V was cut by 4 bases and J by 4 bases, with 4 bases left in between. CDR3 length: 12 amino acids. Looked up from germline, CDR1 is ENHRY and CDR2 is SYGVKD. CDR3 sequence reads: CAISVGTGELFF. The CDR3 coding sequence is TGTGCCATCAGTGTAGGCACCGGGGAGCTGTTTTTT.

V gene TRBV30 combines with J gene TRBJ2-2; 12 bases agree with TRBD1. The CDR3 has 19 amino acids. The V gene's germline CDR1 is GTSNPN and CDR2 SVGIG (reference sequence). Trimming at V came to 3 bases and at J to 3 bases, leaving 14 bases not matched to a gene. This CDR3 reads CAWSIRDRGRERDTGELFF. The DNA for the CDR3 is TGTGCCTGGAGCATCCGGGACAGGGGGCGAGAACGGGACACCGGGGAGCTGTTTTTT.

V and J are TRBV28 and TRBJ2-3, with D possibly called TRBD1 or TRBD2 (7 bases each). The V and J ends lost 4 bases and 1 base respectively, with 12 bases between them. Germline-derived CDR1 and CDR2 are MDHEN and SYDVKM. This CDR3 has 15 residues. The CDR3 loop is CASSSRGGGTDTQYF. The CDR3 DNA reads TGTGCCAGCAGTTCCAGGGGGGGAGGCACAGATACGCAGTATTTT. Variable domain in full (rest from reference TRBV28 and TRBJ2-3): DVKVTQSSRYLVKRTGEKVFLECVQDMDHENMFWYRQDPGLGLRLIYFSYDVKMKEKGDIPEGYSVSREKKERFSLILESASTNQTSMYLCASSSRGGGTDTQYFGPGTRLTVL.

The V gene is TRBV28, the J gene TRBJ1-1; TRBD1 might be the D (6 bases). Germline CDR1 MDHEN, CDR2 SYDVKM. This CDR3 region has 13 residues. V shed 5 bases and J shed 4 bases, with 11 bases lying between them. CDR3 sequence: CASSIQGGTEAFF. The CDR3 coding sequence is TGTGCCAGCAGTATACAGGGAGGCACTGAAGCTTTCTTT. Looking up the rest from reference TRBV28 and TRBJ1-1 gives the full variable domain: DVKVTQSSRYLVKRTGEKVFLECVQDMDHENMFWYRQDPGLGLRLIYFSYDVKMKEKGDIPEGYSVSREKKERFSLILESASTNQTSMYLCASSIQGGTEAFFGQGTRLTVV.

The rearrangement links TRBV5-1 to TRBJ1-3; no clear D gene. Germline loops: CDR1 SGHRS, CDR2 YFSETQ. The length of the CDR3 is 15 residues. V lost 0 bases to trimming and J lost 0 bases, with 7 bases between them. CDR3: CASSLGDNSGNTIYF. CDR3 bases: TGCGCCAGCAGCTTGGGAGACAACTCTGGAAACACCATATATTTT.

In DNA, the CDR3 is TGTGCCAGTAGTACAACTCCGGGACTCCTAGATACGCAGTATTTT. This translates into CASSTTPGLLDTQYF. The chain carries TRBV19 and TRBJ2-3; a weak D match, TRBD2 (6 bases). The CDR3 runs 15 residues. The germline V gene encodes CDR1 LNHDA and CDR2 SQIVND (reference sequence). Trimming took 4 bases from V and 5 from J, leaving 16 bases between them.

The rearrangement joins TRBV9 to TRBJ2-1; perhaps TRBD1 as D (6 bases). This CDR3 has 14 residues. Trimming removed 1 base at V and 4 bases at J, with 9 bases between. The germline V gene encodes CDR1 SGDLS and CDR2 YYNGEE. The CDR3 DNA reads as TGTGCCAGCAGCGTACTGGACAGTTACAATGAGCAGTTCTTC. Translated: CASSVLDSYNEQFF.

There are a few counts of this clone. The chain couples TRBV28 to TRBJ2-1, with a weak D call TRBD2 (6 bases). Trimming stripped 6 bases from V and 0 bases from J, with 27 bases between. CDR3 length: 20 residues. Germline-derived CDR1 and CDR2 are MDHEN and SYDVKM. Here the CDR3 DNA reads TGTGCCAGCAGGACGGGAAGCGGGTACCCAAAAGGGAGCTCCTACAATGAGCAGTTCTTC. This encodes CASRTGSGYPKGSSYNEQFF.

The rearrangement links TRBV27 to TRBJ2-7; D call uncertain. The CDR3 is made up of 15 amino acids. The V gene lost 4 bases and the J gene lost 0 bases, with 13 bases spanning the gap. Germline-derived CDR1 and CDR2 are MNHEY and SMNVEV (reference sequence). CDR3 sequence: CASSSSLSSSYEQYF. The CDR3 bases are TGTGCCAGCAGTTCATCCCTTTCTAGCTCCTACGAGCAGTACTTC.

The chain employs TRBV9 and TRBJ2-6, with D perhaps TRBD1 (5 bases). V shed 2 bases and J shed 0 bases, with 12 bases lying between them. Germline V gives CDR1 SGDLS, CDR2 YYNGEE. This CDR3 contains 17 residues. CDR3 DNA sequence: TGTGCCAGCAGCGTCCAGGGAACTCCCTCTGGGGCCAACGTCCTGACTTTC. Its translation: CASSVQGTPSGANVLTF.

The V call is TRBV7-9, the J call TRBJ2-1, with D possibly TRBD1 on 6 matching bases. Germline loops: CDR1 SEHNR, CDR2 FQNEAQ (reference sequence). The CDR3 runs 15 residues. V dropped 5 bases and J dropped 5 bases, with 16 bases sitting between them. CDR3 sequence reads: CASSKSTGKNNEQFF. CDR3 coding DNA: TGTGCCAGCAGCAAATCGACAGGTAAAAACAATGAGCAGTTCTTC.

This clone appeared a few times. The rearrangement uses TRBV7-2 and TRBJ2-5, with 10 bases lining up with TRBD1. The CDR3 covers 15 residues. Looked up from germline, CDR1 is SGHTA and CDR2 is FQGNSA. J gave up 4 bases and V 5 bases, and 7 bases lay outside the gene matches. In nucleotides, the CDR3 is TGTGCCAGCAGCCGGACAGGGGGAGTCTTAGAGACCCAGTACTTC. Its translation is CASSRTGGVLETQYF.

The chain combines TRBV10-3 with TRBJ2-5, with D hard to call. The ends were cut back, 3 bases at V and 3 bases at J, with 17 bases in the middle. The CDR3 extends over 16 amino acids. CDR1 and CDR2 from the germline V gene are ENHRY and SYGVKD. In DNA form, the CDR3 reads TGTGCCATCAGTGATTTAGTAACAGCGCCTAAAGAGACCCAGTACTTC. As protein: CAISDLVTAPKETQYF.

This rearrangement joins TRBV6-5 to TRBJ2-7; 7 bases are a match to TRBD1. There are 14 residues in the CDR3. Germline values: CDR1 MNHEY, CDR2 SVGAGI. The ends lost 4 bases at V and 6 bases at J; junction bases unmatched: 9. CDR3 region: CASSFRQGLSEQYF. In DNA, the CDR3 is TGTGCCAGCAGTTTTCGACAGGGATTGAGCGAGCAGTACTTC.

The chain recombines TRBV12-5 with TRBJ1-1, with D unresolved. Germline V gene lookup returns CDR1 LGHNT and CDR2 FRNRAP. Trimming removed 7 bases at V and 7 bases at J, with 7 bases between. CDR3 length: 10 residues. The CDR3 coding sequence is TGTGCTAGTGTTGGGTTTGAAGCTTTCTTT. It is translated as CASVGFEAFF.

This chain links TRBV11-2 with TRBJ2-3; 12 bases align to TRBD2. Per the germline V gene, CDR1 is SGHAT and CDR2 is FQNNGV. V was clipped by 6 bases and J by 6 bases; unmatched bases: 10. CDR3 size: 16 residues. CDR3 sequence: CASSYRLAGASDTQYF. CDR3 coding DNA: TGTGCCAGCAGTTACAGACTAGCGGGAGCTTCGGATACGCAGTATTTT.

The V gene is TRBV27, the J gene TRBJ2-3, with D possibly TRBD2 on 6 matching bases. CDR1 MNHEY and CDR2 SMNVEV come from the germline V gene (reference sequence). Trimming removed 4 bases at V and 1 base at J, with 9 bases between. This CDR3 comprises 14 residues. For the CDR3, the DNA is TGTGCCAGCAGTTCGGGACTGGGCACAGATACGCAGTATTTT. It yields the protein CASSSGLGTDTQYF.

This chain links TRBV9 with TRBJ1-1, with a tentative D call TRBD1 (5 bases). CDR3 length: 16 amino acids. Per the germline V gene, CDR1 is SGDLS and CDR2 is YYNGEE. V shed 6 bases and J shed 4 bases, with 22 bases lying between them. Here the CDR3 reads CASTDGGGAGGTEAFF. The DNA for the CDR3 is TGTGCCAGCACCGACGGGGGAGGGGCTGGGGGCACTGAAGCTTTCTTT.